Listed below are T cell receptor beta chains from one sample, sequenced in a study of beta chain features in type 1 diabetes. The protocol was immunoSEQ multiplex PCR, while the TCRdb copy is restricted to in-frame clones and leaves out a portion. The sample consists of about 140,000 clones, 8.5% to 12% of them appearing once. Input material: naive CD4+ T cells from blood. These receptors all come from a man aged 18 to 29 in good health. CDR3s include the opening cysteine and the closing phenylalanine or tryptophan. A D gene is named only where the DNA matches it firmly. Some rows mark clone size as missing; the rest say once, few, many or name a class of expanded clone.

D gene	J gene	V gene	clone size	CDR3 protein	CDR3 DNA
.	TRBJ2-3	TRBV6-1	.	CASNPPGLPSDTQYF	TGTGCCAGCAACCCCCCGGGACTCCCTTCGGATACGCAGTATTTT
TRBD2	TRBJ2-2	TRBV6-1	few	CASSTSGLGAGELFF	TGTGCCAGCAGTACCTCGGGACTAGGAGCCGGGGAGCTGTTTTTT
TRBD2	TRBJ2-3	TRBV6-5	few	CASSYSGVADTQYF	TGTGCCAGCAGTTACAGCGGGGTGGCAGATACGCAGTATTTT
.	TRBJ2-6	TRBV21-1	.	CASRRNSTGRPLSGANVLTF	TGTGCCAGCAGGCGCAATTCGACAGGGAGACCTCTCTCTGGGGCCAACGTCCTGACTTTC
TRBD1	TRBJ2-7	TRBV7-6	.	CASSRTGTSYEQYF	TGTGCCAGCAGCCGGACAGGAACCTCCTACGAGCAGTACTTC
.	TRBJ1-6	TRBV7-8	.	CASSSPHRGGYNSPLHF	TGTGCCAGCAGCTCCCCGCATAGAGGGGGCTATAATTCACCCCTCCACTTT
.	TRBJ2-1	TRBV6-9	.	CASSYTVFSGDEQFF	TGTGCCAGCAGTTACACGGTCTTCTCAGGGGATGAGCAGTTCTTC
.	TRBJ2-5	TRBV6-1	few	CASSEQGLETQYF	TGTGCCAGCAGTGAGCAGGGGCTGGAGACCCAGTACTTC
TRBD1	TRBJ1-1	TRBV19	few	CASSIGTGASNTEAFF	TGTGCCAGTAGTATAGGGACAGGAGCATCGAACACTGAAGCTTTCTTT
TRBD2	TRBJ2-7	TRBV4-2	once	CASSPGLAADEQYF	TGTGCCAGCAGCCCGGGACTAGCCGCGGACGAGCAGTACTTC
.	TRBJ1-6	TRBV11-2	.	CASSLIQGNGSPLHF	TGTGCCAGCAGCCTCATACAGGGAAATGGCTCACCCCTCCACTTT
TRBD1	TRBJ1-3	TRBV10-3	once	CAINPTGGGNTIYF	TGTGCCATCAACCCGACAGGGGGTGGAAACACCATATATTTT
.	TRBJ2-4	TRBV4-3	many	CASSQRLIRNIQYF	TGCGCCAGCAGCCAAAGGCTTATCAGGAACATTCAGTACTTC
.	TRBJ2-3	TRBV7-8	few	CASSLILASNTDTQYF	TGTGCCAGCAGCTTAATTCTAGCGAGTAACACAGATACGCAGTATTTT
.	TRBJ2-7	TRBV28	few	CASNGGSSYEQYF	TGTGCCAGCAATGGAGGTAGCTCCTACGAGCAGTACTTC
.	TRBJ1-5	TRBV5-6	.	CASSYNSNQPQHF	TGTGCCAGCAGCTACAATAGCAATCAGCCCCAGCATTTT
TRBD1	TRBJ1-2	TRBV30	many	CAWSVQGAAGYTF	TGTGCCTGGAGTGTTCAGGGGGCAGCTGGCTACACCTTC
.	TRBJ1-4	TRBV19	.	CASSQAGTLNEKLFF	TGTGCCAGTAGTCAGGCCGGGACACTTAATGAAAAACTGTTTTTT
TRBD2	TRBJ2-5	TRBV5-1	.	CASSGSGGTGGETQYF	TGCGCCAGCAGCGGGAGCGGCGGCACGGGGGGGGAGACCCAGTACTTC
TRBD2	TRBJ2-5	TRBV7-2	.	CASSLGLAGIETQYF	TGTGCCAGCAGCTTAGGACTAGCGGGGATAGAGACCCAGTACTTC
.	TRBJ2-4	TRBV27	.	CASTGGTAKNIQYF	TGTGCCAGCACGGGCGGGACTGCCAAAAACATTCAGTACTTC
.	TRBJ2-5	TRBV19	few	CASSMQRETQYF	TGTGCCAGTAGTATGCAGAGGGAGACCCAGTACTTC
TRBD1	TRBJ2-5	TRBV9	few	CASSGGQAQETQYF	TGTGCCAGCAGCGGCGGACAGGCCCAAGAGACCCAGTACTTC
TRBD2	TRBJ2-3	TRBV10-3	many	CAIRITGLATDTQYF	TGTGCCATCAGGATAACGGGACTAGCCACAGATACGCAGTATTTT
.	TRBJ1-2	TRBV9	many	CASSVQGRGYTF	TGTGCCAGCAGCGTTCAGGGGAGAGGCTACACCTTC
.	TRBJ2-3	TRBV25-1	few	CASSESFGTDTQYF	TGTGCCAGCAGTGAATCTTTTGGCACAGATACGCAGTATTTT
.	TRBJ2-3	TRBV7-3	many	CASTERGTDTQYF	TGTGCCAGCACCGAGCGGGGCACAGATACGCAGTATTTT
.	TRBJ2-7	TRBV2	.	CATANSQLNEQYF	TGTGCCACAGCAAATAGCCAGTTAAACGAGCAGTACTTC
.	TRBJ1-2	TRBV7-9	.	CASSQELAFYGYTF	TGTGCCAGCAGTCAAGAACTTGCTTTCTATGGCTACACCTTC
.	TRBJ1-1	TRBV18	many	CASSPEPTAGAFF	TGTGCCAGCTCACCTGAGCCCACCGCCGGAGCTTTCTTT
.	TRBJ2-1	TRBV11-2	few	CASRNAEGLSYNEQFF	TGTGCCAGCAGGAATGCGGAGGGCCTGTCCTACAATGAGCAGTTCTTC
TRBD1	TRBJ1-5	TRBV30	.	CAWSGTVGNQPQHF	TGTGCCTGGAGCGGGACAGTTGGCAATCAGCCCCAGCATTTT
.	TRBJ2-7	TRBV2	.	CASSETGLVSYEQYF	TGTGCCAGCAGTGAAACCGGACTCGTATCCTACGAGCAGTACTTC
.	TRBJ1-1	TRBV11-2	few	CASSQRTEAFF	TGTGCCAGCAGCCAGAGGACTGAAGCTTTCTTT
TRBD2	TRBJ2-7	TRBV7-2	.	CASSLLGGVPPYEQYF	TGTGCCAGCAGCTTATTGGGAGGGGTTCCCCCGTACGAGCAGTACTTC
.	TRBJ1-3	TRBV25-1	few	CASSISNPGGNTIYF	TGTGCCAGCTCCATCTCGAACCCGGGTGGAAACACCATATATTTT
TRBD2	TRBJ2-7	TRBV6-5	.	CASSPTSGGAYEQYF	TGTGCCAGCAGTCCTACATCCGGGGGGGCCTACGAGCAGTACTTC
TRBD2	TRBJ2-3	TRBV19	.	CASSTSDVAGGGNTQYF	TGTGCCAGTAGTACTTCTGACGTAGCGGGGGGCGGGAATACGCAGTATTTT
TRBD1	TRBJ1-6	TRBV7-2	few	CASSFGDRNNSPLHF	TGTGCCAGCAGCTTTGGGGACAGAAATAATTCACCCCTCCACTTT
.	TRBJ1-5	TRBV5-1	.	CASREGLNSNQPQHF	TGCGCCAGCAGGGAGGGACTCAATAGCAATCAGCCCCAGCATTTT
TRBD1	TRBJ1-5	TRBV7-9	few	CASSHEAGQGGQPQHF	TGTGCCAGCAGCCATGAGGCCGGACAGGGGGGTCAGCCCCAGCATTTT
TRBD2	TRBJ2-1	TRBV7-2	few	CASSLVTSGVAYNEQFF	TGTGCCAGCAGCTTAGTTACTAGCGGGGTAGCCTACAATGAGCAGTTCTTC